Presented here are 21 T cell receptor beta chains from one specimen sequenced in a study of blood T cell repertoires in COVID-19. The table came from immunoSEQ multiplex PCR; TCRdb's copy has only in-frame clones and leaves some out. The sample has some 110,000 clones, around 70% seen once. Material for sequencing was peripheral blood. The origin of the receptors is a man at least 80 years old with COVID-19, enrolled during active disease.

The V and J genes are TRBV5-6 and TRBJ2-5; D uncertain. The CDR3 spans 13 residues. Looked up from germline, CDR1 is SGHDT and CDR2 is YYEEEE. Trimming stripped 1 base from V and 4 bases from J, with 8 bases between. CDR3 residues: CASSLSVGETQYF. For the CDR3, the DNA is TGTGCCAGCAGCTTGTCAGTTGGAGAGACCCAGTACTTC.

The CDR3 sequence: CASSKTTQGSRNTGELFF. The CDR3 nucleotides are TGTGCCAGCAGCAAAACCACTCAAGGTAGCAGGAACACCGGGGAGCTGTTTTTT. The V and J genes are TRBV21-1 and TRBJ2-2; no DNA check was done on the table's D call, TRBD2. TRBV21-1 is assigned pseudogene status. The CDR3 loop spans 18 amino acids.

V gene TRBV28 combines with J gene TRBJ1-2; TRBD1 might be the D (6 bases). V lost 6 bases and J lost 4, with 12 bases in between. This CDR3 contains 13 residues. CDR1 MDHEN and CDR2 SYDVKM come from the germline V gene. The CDR3 here is CASRQPRGYGYTF. CDR3 coding DNA: TGTGCCAGCAGGCAACCCAGGGGCTATGGCTACACCTTC.

This clone was counted once. V is TRBV27 and J is TRBJ2-1; maybe TRBD2 (6 bases). The CDR3 consists of 14 residues. Trimming took off 3 bases at V and 8 bases at J, with 14 bases between the two ends. Germline CDR1 MNHEY, CDR2 SMNVEV (reference sequence). CDR3 DNA: TGTGCCAGCAGTTTGCGGGGAGAGTTCGATGAGCAGTTCTTC. Amino acid sequence: CASSLRGEFDEQFF.

V and J are TRBV10-3 and TRBJ2-2; TRBD1 might be the D (5 bases). Germline V gene data show CDR1 as ENHRY and CDR2 as SYGVKD. V lost 0 bases and J 3 bases, leaving 17 bases between the germline ends. The CDR3 loop spans 18 amino acids. The CDR3 reads CAISESDNPRLHTGELFF. The CDR3 nucleotides read TGTGCCATCAGTGAGTCGGACAATCCGCGCCTCCACACCGGGGAGCTGTTTTTT.

CDR3 nucleotide sequence: TGTGCCATCAGTGACAAGGCGGGGGATCAGCCCCAGCATTTT. Its translation: CAISDKAGDQPQHF. The chain joins TRBV10-3 to TRBJ1-5; D perhaps matches TRBD1 (5 bases). Germline loops: CDR1 ENHRY, CDR2 SYGVKD. The CDR3 extends over 14 amino acids. The germline V and J ends were trimmed by 3 bases and 5 bases, with 11 bases remaining between them.

V and J are TRBV5-8 and TRBJ1-5; maybe TRBD1 (6 bases). With 0 bases removed from V and 4 bases from J, the gap between germline ends came to 11 bases. This CDR3 spans 15 amino acids. Germline V gene sequence: CDR1 SGHTS, CDR2 YDEGEE. This CDR3 reads CASSLAGHRNQPQHF. CDR3 DNA sequence: TGTGCCAGCAGCTTGGCGGGACACCGGAATCAGCCCCAGCATTTT.

This clone ranks as medium-sized (0.01 to 0.1%). V gene TRBV3-1 (or the pseudogene TRBV3-2) combines with J gene TRBJ2-7, with 10 bases lining up with TRBD2. The CDR3 length is 15 residues. V trimming: 6 bases; J trimming: 2 bases; junction bases outside the gene matches: 7. Per germline, CDR1 LGHDT and CDR2 YNNKEL (reference sequence). CDR3 in DNA: TGTGCCAGCAGTCATACTAGCGGGGTAACCTACGAGCAGTACTTC. The encoded protein is CASSHTSGVTYEQYF.

J is TRBJ2-2 and V is TRBV7-2, with D uncertain. V was pared by 0 bases and J by 4 bases, with 6 bases between. The CDR3 runs 14 residues. Germline V lookup: CDR1 SGHTA, CDR2 FQGNSA. CDR3 in DNA: TGTGCCAGCAGCTTAGCTTTAGCCACCGGGGAGCTGTTTTTT. Translating it yields CASSLALATGELFF.

This clone came up a few times. The chain links TRBV2 to TRBJ1-1; D possibly corresponds to TRBD1 (5 bases). The CDR3 length is 13 residues. Trimming took 6 bases from V and 0 from J, leaving 8 bases between them. Germline-derived CDR1 and CDR2 are SNHLY and FYNNEI. The CDR3 DNA is TGTGCCAGCAGGACAGACTTGAACACTGAAGCTTTCTTT. Its translation is CASRTDLNTEAFF. Based on the CDR3 plus reference TRBV2 and TRBJ1-1, the full variable domain is EPEVTQTPSHQVTQMGQEVILRCVPISNHLYFYWYRQILGQKVEFLVSFYNNEISEKSEIFDDQFSVERPDGSNFTLKIRSTKLEDSAMYFCASRTDLNTEAFFGQGTRLTVV.

The chain joins TRBV28 to TRBJ1-5; the D gene is possibly TRBD1 (5 bases). The germline V and J ends were trimmed by 7 bases and 2 bases, with 18 bases remaining between them. This CDR3 region has 16 residues. Germline V lookup: CDR1 MDHEN, CDR2 SYDVKM. CDR3 amino acids: CASNVQVFWGNQPQHF. The CDR3 nucleotides are TGTGCCAGCAATGTACAGGTTTTTTGGGGCAATCAGCCCCAGCATTTT.

The chain links TRBV11-3 to TRBJ2-1; TRBD2 might be the D (6 bases). This CDR3 is built from 18 residues. V was pared by 0 bases and J by 0 bases, with 15 bases between. Looked up from germline, CDR1 is SGHNT and CDR2 is YENEEA. Here the CDR3 reads CASSLDQGGTSSYNEQFF. CDR3 nucleotides: TGTGCCAGCAGCTTAGATCAAGGCGGGACGAGCTCCTACAATGAGCAGTTCTTC.

This clone occurred a few times. The chain is built from TRBV18 and TRBJ2-7, with TRBD1 matching over 9 bases. V gave up 3 bases and J gave up 5 bases; unmatched junction bases: 5. Germline V gives CDR1 KGHSH, CDR2 LQKENI. This CDR3 is 14 amino acids long. The CDR3 nucleotides read TGTGCCAGCTCACCTAGGGACAGGGCCCACGAGCAGTACTTC. Translation: CASSPRDRAHEQYF.

The chain links TRBV9 to TRBJ1-1; 10 bases agree with TRBD1. CDR3 size: 13 residues. Germline lookup yields CDR1 SGDLS and CDR2 YYNGEE. V trimming: 4 bases; J trimming: 11 bases; junction bases outside the gene matches: 8. CDR3 in DNA: TGTGCCAGCAGCACCGGGACAGGGGCCGGGGCTTTCTTT. Its protein product is CASSTGTGAGAFF. The whole variable domain, filled in from reference TRBV9 and TRBJ1-1, reads DSGVTQTPKHLITATGQRVTLRCSPRSGDLSVYWYQQSLDQGLQFLIQYYNGEERAKGNILERFSAQQFPDLHSELNLSSLELGDSALYFCASSTGTGAGAFFGQGTRLTVV.

The chain uses TRBV15 and TRBJ2-4; unclear D gene. Germline lookup yields CDR1 LNHNV and CDR2 YYDKDF (reference sequence). The V gene lost 0 bases and the J gene lost 0 bases, with 6 bases spanning the gap. The CDR3 loop spans 15 amino acids. CDR3 in amino acids: CATSRDGLAKNIQYF. CDR3 sequence (DNA): TGTGCCACCAGCAGAGATGGGCTAGCCAAAAACATTCAGTACTTC.

The chain is built from TRBV28 and TRBJ2-5, with TRBD2 as a possible D gene (5 bases). This CDR3 is 15 amino acids long. V was trimmed by 5 bases and J by 0 bases, leaving 13 bases between them. Per the germline V gene, CDR1 is MDHEN and CDR2 is SYDVKM. This CDR3 is CASSPGRAYQETQYF. The CDR3 DNA sequence: TGTGCCAGCAGTCCTGGGCGGGCGTACCAAGAGACCCAGTACTTC.

The chain's CDR3 is CASRILALSYEQYF. CDR3 DNA sequence: TGTGCCAGCAGAATACTAGCGCTCTCCTACGAGCAGTACTTC. The V gene is TRBV5-6, the J gene TRBJ2-7; 7 positions match TRBD2. V was pared by 5 bases and J by 0 bases, with 5 bases of the junction left unmatched. The CDR3 extends over 14 amino acids. Per the germline V gene, CDR1 is SGHDT and CDR2 is YYEEEE.

The rearrangement joins TRBV6-1 to TRBJ1-1; unclear D gene. Trimming stripped 2 bases from V and 1 base from J, with 8 bases between. Germline CDR1 and CDR2: MNHNS and SASEGT. The CDR3 is 14 amino acids. The CDR3 here is CASSEILANTEAFF. Written as DNA, the CDR3 is TGTGCCAGCAGTGAAATACTAGCGAACACTGAAGCTTTCTTT.

The chain couples TRBV2 to TRBJ1-1; 7 bases agree with TRBD1. The CDR3 sequence is 14 residues long. J was trimmed by 2 bases and V by 6 bases; bases with no gene match: 6. CDR1 and CDR2 from the germline V gene are SNHLY and FYNNEI. CDR3 sequence: CASSLQGINTEAFF. For the CDR3, the DNA is TGTGCCAGCAGCCTACAGGGGATTAACACTGAAGCTTTCTTT.

The chain has TRBV7-3 and TRBJ2-1; TRBD1 is a possible D gene (5 bases). The V and J ends lost 7 bases and 0 bases respectively, with 16 bases between them. The CDR3 loop spans 16 amino acids. The V gene's germline CDR1 is SGHTA and CDR2 FQGTGA. The DNA of the CDR3 is TGTGCCAGCACCCAAGGGGCTGGAAGCTCCTACAATGAGCAGTTCTTC. Translating gives CASTQGAGSSYNEQFF.

The chain carries TRBV14 and TRBJ2-1, with 8 bases identical to TRBD2. The CDR3 length is 16 residues. Losses at the gene ends were 3 bases for V and 7 bases for J; bases not matched to a gene: 11. Germline CDR1 reads SGHDN; CDR2 reads FVKESK. The DNA for the CDR3 is TGTGCCAGCAGCCATGTCGGCAGCGGGAGATGGAATGAGCAGTTCTTC. Amino acids: CASSHVGSGRWNEQFF.